These T cell receptor beta chains were read from a single sample in a study of blood T cell repertoires in COVID-19. The method was immunoSEQ multiplex PCR; TCRdb's version includes in-frame clones alone and lacks a portion of them. The table lists approximately 52,000 clones, roughly 87% of them singletons, with about a sixth in the top ten. Sequencing was done on a sample of peripheral blood. All receptors derive from a human donor with active COVID-19. The donor label of this sample is uncertain. CDR3s include the opening cysteine and the closing phenylalanine or tryptophan. Each record gives: clone size, J gene, V gene, D gene, CDR3 protein, CDR3 DNA. The D gene is left open where the match is weak. The listing skips clone size in some rows; elsewhere it reads once, few, many or a size class.

abundance: .
j_gene: TRBJ1-1
v_gene: TRBV5-4
d_gene: .
CDR3aa: CASSGGTEAFF
CDR3nt: TGTGCCAGCAGCGGGGGGACTGAAGCTTTCTTT

abundance: once
j_gene: TRBJ2-5
v_gene: TRBV19
d_gene: TRBD2
CDR3aa: CASSYGSGGEETQYF
CDR3nt: TGTGCCAGTAGTTACGGTAGCGGGGGTGAAGAGACCCAGTACTTC

abundance: .
j_gene: TRBJ2-7
v_gene: TRBV7-9
d_gene: TRBD2
CDR3aa: CASSPQGLYEQYF
CDR3nt: TGTGCCAGCAGCCCCCAGGGACTATACGAGCAGTACTTC

abundance: few
j_gene: TRBJ1-6
v_gene: TRBV19
d_gene: .
CDR3aa: CASSIATARYNSPLHF
CDR3nt: TGTGCCAGTAGTATAGCAACCGCCAGGTATAATTCACCCCTCCACTTT

abundance: .
j_gene: TRBJ1-2
v_gene: TRBV6-6
d_gene: TRBD1
CDR3aa: CASSSRTGGYYGYTF
CDR3nt: TGTGCCAGCAGTTCGAGGACAGGGGGTTACTATGGCTACACCTTC

abundance: .
j_gene: TRBJ2-1
v_gene: TRBV10-3
d_gene: TRBD2
CDR3aa: CAISELPGGYNEQFF
CDR3nt: TGTGCCATCAGTGAGTTACCGGGGGGGTACAATGAGCAGTTCTTC

abundance: .
j_gene: TRBJ1-2
v_gene: TRBV7-2
d_gene: TRBD1
CDR3aa: CASSTRDRRYGYTF
CDR3nt: TGTGCCAGCAGCACCCGGGACAGACGGTATGGCTACACCTTC

abundance: .
j_gene: TRBJ2-2
v_gene: TRBV5-8
d_gene: .
CDR3aa: CASSLVGVNTGELFF
CDR3nt: TGTGCCAGCAGCCTAGTCGGGGTAAACACCGGGGAGCTGTTTTTT

abundance: .
j_gene: TRBJ2-7
v_gene: TRBV15
d_gene: TRBD2
CDR3aa: CATSRGGVHEQYF
CDR3nt: TGTGCCACCAGCAGGGGGGGGGTCCACGAGCAGTACTTC

abundance: once
j_gene: TRBJ2-7
v_gene: TRBV7-3
d_gene: .
CDR3aa: CASSLNGAGSYEQYF
CDR3nt: TGTGCCAGCAGCTTAAATGGGGCCGGGTCCTACGAGCAGTACTTC

abundance: .
j_gene: TRBJ1-2
v_gene: TRBV10-3
d_gene: .
CDR3aa: CAINAPLQDGYTF
CDR3nt: TGTGCCATCAACGCCCCCTTACAAGATGGCTACACCTTC

abundance: .
j_gene: TRBJ2-2
v_gene: TRBV5-4
d_gene: .
CDR3aa: CASSPVLSGGPGTGELFF
CDR3nt: TGTGCCAGCAGCCCGGTGCTTAGCGGAGGTCCTGGAACCGGGGAGCTGTTTTTT

abundance: .
j_gene: TRBJ2-1
v_gene: TRBV6-2/TRBV6-3
d_gene: .
CDR3aa: CASSFGGNVDEQFF
CDR3nt: TGTGCCAGCAGTTTCGGAGGGAATGTGGATGAGCAGTTCTTC

abundance: .
j_gene: TRBJ2-7
v_gene: TRBV6-6
d_gene: TRBD1
CDR3aa: CASSYDRVAYEQYF
CDR3nt: TGTGCCAGCAGTTACGACAGGGTGGCCTACGAGCAGTACTTC

abundance: .
j_gene: TRBJ2-5
v_gene: TRBV4-3
d_gene: .
CDR3aa: CASSYTGTGETQYF
CDR3nt: TGCGCCAGCAGCTATACAGGGACCGGTGAGACCCAGTACTTC

abundance: .
j_gene: TRBJ2-6
v_gene: TRBV6-6
d_gene: .
CDR3aa: CAAGDFGANVLTF
CDR3nt: TGTGCCGCCGGAGATTTTGGGGCCAACGTCCTGACTTTC

abundance: .
j_gene: TRBJ1-1
v_gene: TRBV5-1
d_gene: .
CDR3aa: CASSLRAGNTEAFF
CDR3nt: TGCGCCAGCAGCTTGCGCGCCGGGAACACTGAAGCTTTCTTT

abundance: .
j_gene: TRBJ1-6
v_gene: TRBV21-1
d_gene: .
CDR3aa: CASSDRPGGKGNSPLHF
CDR3nt: TGTGCCAGCAGTGACAGACCGGGAGGGAAAGGTAATTCACCCCTCCACTTT

abundance: .
j_gene: TRBJ1-5
v_gene: TRBV7-8
d_gene: TRBD1
CDR3aa: CASSRDRDPQPQHF
CDR3nt: TGTGCCAGCAGCCGGGACAGGGATCCACAGCCCCAGCATTTT

abundance: .
j_gene: TRBJ2-1
v_gene: TRBV7-2
d_gene: .
CDR3aa: CASSFTPVGSYYNEQFF
CDR3nt: TGTGCCAGCAGCTTTACCCCAGTGGGGAGCTACTACAATGAGCAGTTCTTC

abundance: .
j_gene: TRBJ2-3
v_gene: TRBV19
d_gene: TRBD2
CDR3aa: CASSLTNQGLAGADTQYF
CDR3nt: TGTGCCAGTTCGTTGACAAACCAGGGACTAGCGGGGGCCGATACGCAGTATTTT

abundance: .
j_gene: TRBJ1-1
v_gene: TRBV5-1
d_gene: TRBD1
CDR3aa: CASRKQGFTDTEAFF
CDR3nt: TGCGCCAGCAGAAAACAGGGGTTCACGGACACTGAAGCTTTCTTT

abundance: .
j_gene: TRBJ2-4
v_gene: TRBV4-2
d_gene: TRBD1
CDR3aa: CASSHNRGEGHIQYF
CDR3nt: TGTGCCAGCAGCCATAACAGGGGAGAAGGGCACATTCAGTACTTC

abundance: .
j_gene: TRBJ1-2
v_gene: TRBV6-1
d_gene: .
CDR3aa: CASSEGGGTRGYTF
CDR3nt: TGTGCCAGCAGTGAAGGGGGGGGTACGCGGGGCTACACCTTC

abundance: .
j_gene: TRBJ1-3
v_gene: TRBV6-5
d_gene: TRBD1
CDR3aa: CASTRTGQGRNTIYF
CDR3nt: TGTGCCAGCACCAGAACAGGACAGGGTAGAAACACCATATATTTT

abundance: .
j_gene: TRBJ2-7
v_gene: TRBV11-2
d_gene: .
CDR3aa: CASSFEGAGGYEQYF
CDR3nt: TGTGCCAGCAGCTTTGAAGGGGCCGGGGGCTACGAGCAGTACTTC

abundance: .
j_gene: TRBJ1-5
v_gene: TRBV6-2/TRBV6-3
d_gene: .
CDR3aa: CASSYRLHQPQHF
CDR3nt: TGTGCCAGCAGTTACCGACTGCATCAGCCCCAGCATTTT

abundance: .
j_gene: TRBJ2-3
v_gene: TRBV5-1
d_gene: .
CDR3aa: CASSFSTGTTDTQYF
CDR3nt: TGCGCCAGCAGTTTTTCAACAGGGACCACAGATACGCAGTATTTT